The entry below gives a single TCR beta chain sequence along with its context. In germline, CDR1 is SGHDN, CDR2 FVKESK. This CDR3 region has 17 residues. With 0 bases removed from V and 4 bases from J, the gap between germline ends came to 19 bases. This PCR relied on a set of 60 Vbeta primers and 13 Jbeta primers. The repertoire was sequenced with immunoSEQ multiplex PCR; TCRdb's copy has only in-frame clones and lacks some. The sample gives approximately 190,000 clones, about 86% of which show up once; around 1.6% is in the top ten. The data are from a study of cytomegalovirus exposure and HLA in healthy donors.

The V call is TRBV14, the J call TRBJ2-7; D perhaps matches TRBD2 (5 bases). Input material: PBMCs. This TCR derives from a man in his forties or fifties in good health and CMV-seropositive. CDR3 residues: CASSQESARTVWYEQYF. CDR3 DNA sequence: TGTGCCAGCAGCCAAGAGTCCGCGAGGACTGTTTGGTACGAGCAGTACTTC. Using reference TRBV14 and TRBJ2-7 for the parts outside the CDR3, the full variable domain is EAGVTQFPSHSVIEKGQTVTLRCDPISGHDNLYWYRRVMGKEIKFLLHFVKESKQDESGMPNNRFLAERTGGTYSTLKVQPAELEDSGVYFCASSQESARTVWYEQYFGPGTRLTVT.